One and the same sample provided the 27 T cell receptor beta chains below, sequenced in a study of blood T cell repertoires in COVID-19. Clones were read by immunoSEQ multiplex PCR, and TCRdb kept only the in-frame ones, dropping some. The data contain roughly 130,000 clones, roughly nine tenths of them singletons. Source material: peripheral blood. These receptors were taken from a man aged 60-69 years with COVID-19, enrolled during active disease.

CDR3 nucleotides: TGTGCCAGCAGTTTACAGGGCACTGAAGCTTTCTTT. Translating it yields CASSLQGTEAFF. This chain links TRBV28 with TRBJ1-1; the D gene is possibly TRBD1 (5 bases). The CDR3 runs 12 residues. Germline values: CDR1 MDHEN, CDR2 SYDVKM. The V gene lost 2 bases and the J gene lost 4 bases, with 5 bases spanning the gap.

DNA of the CDR3: TGTGCCAGCAGCCCTCTGGGGCAGGCGTTGAACTATGGCTACACCTTC. This sequence encodes CASSPLGQALNYGYTF. The rearrangement joins TRBV28 to TRBJ1-2; D may be TRBD1 (5 bases). There are 16 residues in the CDR3. V shed 6 bases and J shed 2 bases, with 19 bases lying between them. The germline V gene has CDR1 MDHEN and CDR2 SYDVKM.

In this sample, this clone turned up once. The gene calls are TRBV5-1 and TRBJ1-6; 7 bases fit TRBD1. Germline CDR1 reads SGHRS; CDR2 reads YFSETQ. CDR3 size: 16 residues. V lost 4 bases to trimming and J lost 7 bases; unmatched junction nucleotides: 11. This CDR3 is CASSLSTTGKNSPLHF. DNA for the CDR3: TGCGCCAGCAGCCTTTCCACGACAGGGAAGAATTCACCCCTCCACTTT.

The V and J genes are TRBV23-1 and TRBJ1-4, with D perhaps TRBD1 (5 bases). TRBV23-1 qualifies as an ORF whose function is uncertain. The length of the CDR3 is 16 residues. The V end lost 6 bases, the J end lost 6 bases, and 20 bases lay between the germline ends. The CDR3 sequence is CASSPPPGSHDEKLFF. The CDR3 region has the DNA TGCGCCAGCAGCCCCCCACCAGGGTCCCATGATGAAAAACTGTTTTTT.

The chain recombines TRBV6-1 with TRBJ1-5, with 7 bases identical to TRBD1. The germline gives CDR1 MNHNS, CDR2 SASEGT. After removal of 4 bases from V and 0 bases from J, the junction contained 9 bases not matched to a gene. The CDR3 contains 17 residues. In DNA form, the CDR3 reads TGTGCCAGCAGTGGGTTGACAGGGTTGTATAGCAATCAGCCCCAGCATTTT. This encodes CASSGLTGLYSNQPQHF.

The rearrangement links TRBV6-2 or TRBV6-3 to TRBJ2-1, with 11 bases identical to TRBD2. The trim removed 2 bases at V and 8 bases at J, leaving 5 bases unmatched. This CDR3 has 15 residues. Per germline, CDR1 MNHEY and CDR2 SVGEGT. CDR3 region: CASSYGSGRVHEQFF. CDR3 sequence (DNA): TGTGCCAGCAGTTACGGTAGCGGGAGGGTACATGAGCAGTTCTTC.

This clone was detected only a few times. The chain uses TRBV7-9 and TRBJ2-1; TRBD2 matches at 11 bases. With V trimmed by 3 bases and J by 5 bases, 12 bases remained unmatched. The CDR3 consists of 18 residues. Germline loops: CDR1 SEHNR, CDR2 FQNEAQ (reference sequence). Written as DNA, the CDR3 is TGTGCCAGCAGCTTGCGGGGTAGCGGGAGGGACCCCCACAATGAGCAGTTCTTC. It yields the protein CASSLRGSGRDPHNEQFF.

In DNA, the CDR3 is TGTGCCAGCAGCACTACGACAGGATACTTGTACAATGAGCAGTTCTTC. Amino acids: CASSTTTGYLYNEQFF. V and J are TRBV13 and TRBJ2-1, with D perhaps matching TRBD1 (6 bases). Germline V CDR1 and CDR2: PRHDT, FYEKMQ (reference sequence). Between the trimmed V and J ends, which lost 5 bases and 4 bases, there was a span of 18 bases. The CDR3 sequence is 16 residues long.

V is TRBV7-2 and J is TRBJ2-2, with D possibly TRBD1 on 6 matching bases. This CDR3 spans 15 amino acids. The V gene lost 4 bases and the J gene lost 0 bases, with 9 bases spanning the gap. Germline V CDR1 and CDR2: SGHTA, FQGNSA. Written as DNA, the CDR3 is TGTGCCAGCAGCTACAGGGTATCGAACACCGGGGAGCTGTTTTTT. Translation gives CASSYRVSNTGELFF.

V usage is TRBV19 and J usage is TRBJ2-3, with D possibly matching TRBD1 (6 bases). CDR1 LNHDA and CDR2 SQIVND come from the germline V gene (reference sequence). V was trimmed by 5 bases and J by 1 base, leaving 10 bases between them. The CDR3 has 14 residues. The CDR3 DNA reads TGTGCCAGTAGTCTGGACAGACGCACAGATACGCAGTATTTT. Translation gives CASSLDRRTDTQYF.

CDR3 coding DNA: TGTGCCAGCAGCGAGACTCGCGCGAACACCGGGGAGCTGTTTTTT. Residues: CASSETRANTGELFF. The gene calls are TRBV9 and TRBJ2-2; D is unresolved. Trimming took 3 bases from V and 0 from J, leaving 9 bases between them. The CDR3 consists of 15 residues. Per the germline V gene, CDR1 is SGDLS and CDR2 is YYNGEE.

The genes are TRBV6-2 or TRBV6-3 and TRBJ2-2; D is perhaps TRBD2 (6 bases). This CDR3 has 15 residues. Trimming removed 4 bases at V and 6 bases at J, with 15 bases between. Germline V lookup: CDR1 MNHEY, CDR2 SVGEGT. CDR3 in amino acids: CASSLEGSTAGELFF. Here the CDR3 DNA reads TGTGCCAGCAGTTTGGAGGGAAGCACCGCCGGGGAGCTGTTTTTT.

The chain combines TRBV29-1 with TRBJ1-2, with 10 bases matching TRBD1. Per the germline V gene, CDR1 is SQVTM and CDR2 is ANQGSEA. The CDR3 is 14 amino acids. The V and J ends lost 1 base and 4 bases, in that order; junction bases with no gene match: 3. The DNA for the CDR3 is TGCAGCGTTGAAGGGACAGGGGGTGTCTATGGCTACACCTTC. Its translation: CSVEGTGGVYGYTF.

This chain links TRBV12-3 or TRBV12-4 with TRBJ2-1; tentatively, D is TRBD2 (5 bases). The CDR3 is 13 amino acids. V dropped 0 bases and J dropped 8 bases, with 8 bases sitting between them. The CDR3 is CASSLARRHEQFF. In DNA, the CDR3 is TGTGCCAGCAGTTTAGCAAGGAGGCATGAGCAGTTCTTC.

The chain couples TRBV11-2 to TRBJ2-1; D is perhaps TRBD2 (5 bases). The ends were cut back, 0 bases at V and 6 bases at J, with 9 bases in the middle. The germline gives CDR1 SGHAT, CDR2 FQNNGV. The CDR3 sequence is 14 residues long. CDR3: CASSLENLANEQFF. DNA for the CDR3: TGTGCCAGCAGCTTAGAAAACCTAGCCAATGAGCAGTTCTTC.

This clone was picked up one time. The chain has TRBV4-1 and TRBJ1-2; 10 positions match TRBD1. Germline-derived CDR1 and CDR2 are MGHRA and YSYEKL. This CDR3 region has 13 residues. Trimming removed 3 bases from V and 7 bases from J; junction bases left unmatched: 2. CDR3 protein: CASSQTGGSGYTF. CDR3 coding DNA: TGCGCCAGCAGCCAGACAGGGGGCAGTGGCTACACCTTC.

The CDR3 reads CASSQDYKGESSGNTIYF. CDR3 sequence (DNA): TGCGCCAGCAGCCAGGATTATAAAGGGGAATCCTCTGGAAACACCATATATTTT. This chain connects TRBV4-1 to TRBJ1-3, with D possibly being TRBD1 (5 bases). CDR1 and CDR2 (germline): MGHRA, YSYEKL. V gave up 3 bases and J gave up 0 bases, with 18 bases separating them. The CDR3 is 18 amino acids.

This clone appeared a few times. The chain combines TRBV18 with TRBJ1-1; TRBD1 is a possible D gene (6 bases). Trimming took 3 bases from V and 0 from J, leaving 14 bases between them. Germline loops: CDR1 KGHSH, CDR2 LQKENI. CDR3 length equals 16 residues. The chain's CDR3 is CASSPSNQGMNTEAFF. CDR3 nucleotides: TGTGCCAGCTCACCCTCGAACCAGGGGATGAACACTGAAGCTTTCTTT.

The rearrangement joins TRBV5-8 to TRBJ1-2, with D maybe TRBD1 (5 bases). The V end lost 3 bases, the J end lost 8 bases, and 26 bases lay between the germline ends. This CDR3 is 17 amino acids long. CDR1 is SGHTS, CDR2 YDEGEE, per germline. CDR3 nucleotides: TGTGCCAGCAGCTCTTCTGGACCGGGCAGGGTGCACTGGGGCTACACCTTC. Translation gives CASSSSGPGRVHWGYTF.

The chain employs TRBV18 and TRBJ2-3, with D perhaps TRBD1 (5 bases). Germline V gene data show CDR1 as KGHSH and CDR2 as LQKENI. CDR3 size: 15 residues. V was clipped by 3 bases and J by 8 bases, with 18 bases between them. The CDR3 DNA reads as TGTGCCAGCTCACCGGGTGGGGATAATGGGGCTACGCAGTATTTT. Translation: CASSPGGDNGATQYF.

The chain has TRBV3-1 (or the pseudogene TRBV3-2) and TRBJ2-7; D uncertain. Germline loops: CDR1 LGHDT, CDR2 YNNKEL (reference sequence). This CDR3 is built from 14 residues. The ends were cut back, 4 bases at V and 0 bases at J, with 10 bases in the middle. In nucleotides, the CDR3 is TGTGCCAGCAGCCCCTTGAGGAACTCCTACGAGCAGTACTTC. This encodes CASSPLRNSYEQYF.

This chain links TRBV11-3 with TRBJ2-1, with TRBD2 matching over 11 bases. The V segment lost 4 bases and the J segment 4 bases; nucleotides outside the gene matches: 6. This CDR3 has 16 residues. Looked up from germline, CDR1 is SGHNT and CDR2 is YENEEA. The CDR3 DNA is TGTGCCAGCAGCTCTCCGGGACTAGCGGTATACAATGAGCAGTTCTTC. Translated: CASSSPGLAVYNEQFF.

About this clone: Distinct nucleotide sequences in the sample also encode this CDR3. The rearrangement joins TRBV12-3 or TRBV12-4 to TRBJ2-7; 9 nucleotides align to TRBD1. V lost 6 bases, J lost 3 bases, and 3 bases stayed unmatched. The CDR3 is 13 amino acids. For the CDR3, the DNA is TGTGCCAGCAGGCGGACAGGGGACTACGAGCAGTACTTC. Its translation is CASRRTGDYEQYF.

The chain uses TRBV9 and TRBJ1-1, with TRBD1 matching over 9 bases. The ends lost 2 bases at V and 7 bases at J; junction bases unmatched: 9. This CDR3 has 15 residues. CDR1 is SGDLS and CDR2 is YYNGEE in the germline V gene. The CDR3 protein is CASSVVTGGGDEAFF. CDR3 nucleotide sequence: TGTGCCAGCAGCGTTGTTACAGGGGGCGGTGATGAAGCTTTCTTT. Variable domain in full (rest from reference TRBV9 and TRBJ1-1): DSGVTQTPKHLITATGQRVTLRCSPRSGDLSVYWYQQSLDQGLQFLIQYYNGEERAKGNILERFSAQQFPDLHSELNLSSLELGDSALYFCASSVVTGGGDEAFFGQGTRLTVV.

CDR3 sequence: CAWSETGGAYSPLHF. Written as DNA, the CDR3 is TGTGCCTGGAGCGAGACAGGGGGCGCGTATTCACCCCTCCACTTT. This chain uses TRBV30 with TRBJ1-6; 10 bases fit TRBD1. In germline, CDR1 is GTSNPN, CDR2 SVGIG (reference sequence). J lost 8 bases, V lost 3 bases, and 7 bases had no gene match. The CDR3 is made up of 15 amino acids.

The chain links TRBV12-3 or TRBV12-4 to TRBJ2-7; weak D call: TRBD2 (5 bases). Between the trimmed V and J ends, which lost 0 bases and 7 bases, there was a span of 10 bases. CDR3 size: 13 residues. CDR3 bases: TGTGCCAGCAGTTTAGCAGCTCGGGGAGAGCAGTACTTC. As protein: CASSLAARGEQYF.

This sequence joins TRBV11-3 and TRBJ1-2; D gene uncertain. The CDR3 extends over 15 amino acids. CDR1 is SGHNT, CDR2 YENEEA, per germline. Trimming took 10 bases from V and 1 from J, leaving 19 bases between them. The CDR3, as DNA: TGTGCCACCCCGCCCGGGGTTGGGTTTAACTATGGCTACACCTTC. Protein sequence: CATPPGVGFNYGYTF.